Sequencing of this TCR beta chain was carried out in a study of cytomegalovirus exposure and HLA in healthy donors. PCR involved 60 Vbeta and 13 Jbeta primers. Assay used: immunoSEQ multiplex PCR; TCRdb lists only in-frame clones, some missing. The sample shows about 140,000 clones, 65% to 70% of them seen only once. The CDR3 has 17 amino acids. Germline CDR1 and CDR2: LNHDA and SQIVND (reference sequence). V lost 5 bases and J lost 10; bases outside the gene matches: 17. Source material: PBMCs. The clonotype originates from a human donor in good health. The rearrangement links TRBV19 to TRBJ1-6; TRBD1 matches 7 bases. The CDR3 region has the DNA TGTGCCAGTAGTCCCCCCCTGGACAGGCGGCCAGGGTCACCCCTCCACTTT. Translation: CASSPPLDRRPGSPLHF.